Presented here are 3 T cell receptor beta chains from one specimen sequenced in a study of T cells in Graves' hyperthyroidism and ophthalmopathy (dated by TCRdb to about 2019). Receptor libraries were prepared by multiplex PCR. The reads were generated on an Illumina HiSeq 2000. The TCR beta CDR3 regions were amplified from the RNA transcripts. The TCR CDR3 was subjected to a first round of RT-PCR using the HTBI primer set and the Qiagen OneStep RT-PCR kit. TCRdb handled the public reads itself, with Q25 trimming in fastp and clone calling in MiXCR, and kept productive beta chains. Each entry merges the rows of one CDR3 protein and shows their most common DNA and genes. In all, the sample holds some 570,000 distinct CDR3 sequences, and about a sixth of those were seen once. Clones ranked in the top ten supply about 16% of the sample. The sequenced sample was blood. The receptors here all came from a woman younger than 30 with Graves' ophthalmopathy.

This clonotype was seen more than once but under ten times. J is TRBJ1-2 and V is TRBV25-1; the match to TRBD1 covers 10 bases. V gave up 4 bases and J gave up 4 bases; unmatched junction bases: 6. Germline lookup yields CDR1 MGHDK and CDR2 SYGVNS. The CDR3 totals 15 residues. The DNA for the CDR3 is TGTGCCAGCAGTGCCGCCGGGACAGGGGCCTATGGCTACACCTTC. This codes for CASSAAGTGAYGYTF.

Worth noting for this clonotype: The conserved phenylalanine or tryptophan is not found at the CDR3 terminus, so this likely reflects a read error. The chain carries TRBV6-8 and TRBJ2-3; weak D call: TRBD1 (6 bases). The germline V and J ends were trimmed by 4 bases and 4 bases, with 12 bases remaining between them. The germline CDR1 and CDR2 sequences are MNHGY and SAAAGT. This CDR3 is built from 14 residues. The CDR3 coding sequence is TGTGCCAGCAGTTCGGGCAGGGGCCCAGATACGCAGTATCTT. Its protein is CASSSGRGPDTQYL.

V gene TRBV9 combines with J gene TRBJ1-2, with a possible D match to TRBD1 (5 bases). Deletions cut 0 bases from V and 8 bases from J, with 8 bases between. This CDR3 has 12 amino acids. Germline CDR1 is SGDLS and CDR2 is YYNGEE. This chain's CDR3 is CASSVGQGGYTF. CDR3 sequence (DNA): TGTGCCAGCAGCGTAGGTCAGGGAGGCTACACCTTC.